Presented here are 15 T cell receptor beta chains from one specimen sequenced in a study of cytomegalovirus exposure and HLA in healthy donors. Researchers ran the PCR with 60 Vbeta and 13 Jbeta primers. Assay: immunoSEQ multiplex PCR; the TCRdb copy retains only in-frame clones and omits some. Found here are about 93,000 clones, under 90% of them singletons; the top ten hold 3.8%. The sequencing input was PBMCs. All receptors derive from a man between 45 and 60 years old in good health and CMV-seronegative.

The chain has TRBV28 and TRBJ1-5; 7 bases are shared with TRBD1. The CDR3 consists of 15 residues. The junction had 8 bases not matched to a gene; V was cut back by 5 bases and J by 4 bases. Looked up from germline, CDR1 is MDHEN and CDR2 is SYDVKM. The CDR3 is CASSRSGDRNQPQHF. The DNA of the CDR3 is TGTGCCAGCAGTCGGTCGGGGGACAGAAATCAGCCCCAGCATTTT.

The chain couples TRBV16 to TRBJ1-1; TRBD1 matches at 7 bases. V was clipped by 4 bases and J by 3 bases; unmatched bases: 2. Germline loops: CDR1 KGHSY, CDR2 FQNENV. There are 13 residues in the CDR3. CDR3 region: CASSLDRDTEAFF. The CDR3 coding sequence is TGTGCCAGCAGCCTCGACAGGGACACTGAAGCTTTCTTT.

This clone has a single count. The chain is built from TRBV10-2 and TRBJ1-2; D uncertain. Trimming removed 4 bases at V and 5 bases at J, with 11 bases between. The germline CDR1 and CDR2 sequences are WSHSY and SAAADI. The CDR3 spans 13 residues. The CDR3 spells CASSGRAGYGYTF. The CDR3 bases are TGCGCCAGCAGTGGACGGGCGGGATATGGCTACACCTTC.

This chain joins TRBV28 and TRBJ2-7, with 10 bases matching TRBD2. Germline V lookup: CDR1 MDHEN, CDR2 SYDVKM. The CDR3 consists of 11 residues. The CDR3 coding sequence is TGTGCTAGCGGGAGGTCCTACGAGCAGTACTTC. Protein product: CASGRSYEQYF.

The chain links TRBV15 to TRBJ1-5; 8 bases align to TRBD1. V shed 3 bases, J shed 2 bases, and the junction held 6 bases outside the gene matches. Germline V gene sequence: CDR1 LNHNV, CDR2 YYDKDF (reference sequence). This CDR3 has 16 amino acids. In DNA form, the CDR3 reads TGTGCCACCAGCAGGTTTCTGGGACAGGGCAATCAGCCCCAGCATTTT. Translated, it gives CATSRFLGQGNQPQHF.

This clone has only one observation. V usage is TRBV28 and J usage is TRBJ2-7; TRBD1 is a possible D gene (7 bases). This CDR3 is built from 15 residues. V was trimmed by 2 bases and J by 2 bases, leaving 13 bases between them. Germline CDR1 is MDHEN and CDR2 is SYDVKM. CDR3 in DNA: TGTGCCAGCAGTTTAAGGGCGGGGACAGCCTACGAGCAGTACTTC. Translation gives CASSLRAGTAYEQYF.

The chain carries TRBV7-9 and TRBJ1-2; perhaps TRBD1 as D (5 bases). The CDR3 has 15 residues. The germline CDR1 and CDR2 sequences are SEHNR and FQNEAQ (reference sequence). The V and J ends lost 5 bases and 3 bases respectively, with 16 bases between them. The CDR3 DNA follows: TGTGCCAGCAGCCCACGGGCAGGGTCCGACTATGGCTACACCTTC. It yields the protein CASSPRAGSDYGYTF.

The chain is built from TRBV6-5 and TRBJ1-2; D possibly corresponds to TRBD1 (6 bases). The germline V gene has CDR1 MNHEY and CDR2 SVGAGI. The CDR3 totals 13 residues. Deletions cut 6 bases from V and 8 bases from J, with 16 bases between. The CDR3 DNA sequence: TGTGCCAGCAGCCAAAGGGGGGGTCGGGGCTACACCTTC. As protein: CASSQRGGRGYTF.

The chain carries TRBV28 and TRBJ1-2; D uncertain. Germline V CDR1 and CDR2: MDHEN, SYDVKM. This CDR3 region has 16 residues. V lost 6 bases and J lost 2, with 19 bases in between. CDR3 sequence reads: CASRLPQGSPNYGYTF. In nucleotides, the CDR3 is TGTGCCAGCAGACTCCCGCAAGGGAGTCCCAACTATGGCTACACCTTC.

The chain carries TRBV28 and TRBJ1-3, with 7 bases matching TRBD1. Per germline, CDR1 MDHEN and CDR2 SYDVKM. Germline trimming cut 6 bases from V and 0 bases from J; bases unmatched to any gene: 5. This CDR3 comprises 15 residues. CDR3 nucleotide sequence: TGTGCCAGCAGGGGACAGCTCAACTCTGGAAACACCATATATTTT. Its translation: CASRGQLNSGNTIYF. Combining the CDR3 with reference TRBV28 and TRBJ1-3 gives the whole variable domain DVKVTQSSRYLVKRTGEKVFLECVQDMDHENMFWYRQDPGLGLRLIYFSYDVKMKEKGDIPEGYSVSREKKERFSLILESASTNQTSMYLCASRGQLNSGNTIYFGEGSWLTVV.

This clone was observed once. The CDR3 region is CASSPPVGTGEYNEQFF. The CDR3, as DNA: TGTGCCAGCTCACCACCGGTCGGGACAGGGGAATACAATGAGCAGTTCTTC. The rearrangement links TRBV18 to TRBJ2-1, with 10 bases matching TRBD1. Germline loops: CDR1 KGHSH, CDR2 LQKENI. The CDR3 consists of 17 residues. V trimming: 0 bases; J trimming: 4 bases; junction bases outside the gene matches: 6.

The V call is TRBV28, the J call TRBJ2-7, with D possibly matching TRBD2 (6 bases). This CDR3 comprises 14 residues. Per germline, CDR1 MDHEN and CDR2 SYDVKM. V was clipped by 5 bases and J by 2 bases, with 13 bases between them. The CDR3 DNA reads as TGTGCCAGCAGTCGGGACTTAGGGACCTACGAGCAGTACTTC. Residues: CASSRDLGTYEQYF.

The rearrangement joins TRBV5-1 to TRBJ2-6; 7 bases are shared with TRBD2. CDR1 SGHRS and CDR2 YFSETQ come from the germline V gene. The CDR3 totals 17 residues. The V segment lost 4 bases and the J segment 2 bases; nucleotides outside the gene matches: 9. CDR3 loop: CASSDRLSGTGANVLTF. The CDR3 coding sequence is TGCGCCAGCAGCGACCGTCTGAGCGGGACTGGGGCCAACGTCCTGACTTTC.

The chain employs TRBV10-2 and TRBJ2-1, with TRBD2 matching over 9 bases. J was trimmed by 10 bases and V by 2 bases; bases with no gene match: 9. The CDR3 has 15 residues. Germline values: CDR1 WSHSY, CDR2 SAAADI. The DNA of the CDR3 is TGCGCCAGCAGTGAGAGCGGGGGGCCTTTTTTGGAGCAGTTCTTC. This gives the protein CASSESGGPFLEQFF.

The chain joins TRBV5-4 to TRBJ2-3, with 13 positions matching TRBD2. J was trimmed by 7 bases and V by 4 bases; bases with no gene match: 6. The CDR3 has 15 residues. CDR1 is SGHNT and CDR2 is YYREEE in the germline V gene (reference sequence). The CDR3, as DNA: TGTGCCAGCAGCCTACTAGCGGGAGGGCCGAATACGCAGTATTTT. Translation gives CASSLLAGGPNTQYF. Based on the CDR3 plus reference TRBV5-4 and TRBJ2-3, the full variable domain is ETGVTQSPTHLIKTRGQQVTLRCSSQSGHNTVSWYQQALGQGPQFIFQYYREEENGRGNFPPRFSGLQFPNYSSELNVNALELDDSALYLCASSLLAGGPNTQYFGPGTRLTVL.